The clone carrying this TCR beta chain occurred many times. Template material for amplifying TCR beta CDR3 regions consisted of RNA transcripts. First-round RT-PCR targeting the TCR CDR3 was performed with the HTBI primer set. TCRdb recomputed calls from the multiplex PCR reads with MiXCR, one row per CDR3 protein. The table includes fewer than 400,000 distinct CDR3 sequences, around 25% detected once. These data come from a study of T cells in Graves' hyperthyroidism and ophthalmopathy. The germline V gene encodes CDR1 DFQATT and CDR2 SNEGSKA (reference sequence). Trimming at V came to 5 bases and at J to 1 base, leaving 0 bases not matched to a gene. The CDR3 contains 12 residues. Each diagnosis was grounded in clinical symptoms, serum thyroxine and TRAb, thyroid ultrasound, and orbital computed tomography.

Sequenced: blood. The chain recombines TRBV20-1 with TRBJ2-3; TRBD1 matches 7 bases. The clonotype originates from a man aged 45-60 years with Graves' hyperthyroidism. CDR3 residues: CSAGQGTDTQYF. The CDR3 DNA sequence: TGCAGTGCTGGACAGGGCACAGATACGCAGTATTTT.